This T cell receptor (beta chain) was documented in a study of T-cell reconstitution after alpha-beta-depleted transplantation in children. Findings and limits, study-wide: Some patients' high day-60 TCRbeta diversity was traced to surviving recipient T cells and thymic progenitors. T-cell counts and diversity were attributed mostly to newly produced T cells one year after transplant. About two months after transplant, alpha-beta T cells reportedly came from several hundred expanded graft clones.

Unique molecular identifiers were incorporated when the TCRbeta library was constructed. In TCRdb, the PCR reads were re-called with MiXCR into one record per CDR3 protein. The sample lists almost 250,000 distinct CDR3 sequences; roughly a quarter were seen once. At least ten counts were recorded for this clonotype. The target antigen is unknown. The V and J ends lost 6 bases and 0 bases, in that order; junction bases with no gene match: 16. CDR3 length: 19 amino acids. The chain has TRBV12-3 or TRBV12-4 and TRBJ2-1; TRBD2 aligns across 8 bases. Here the sequenced sample was PBMCs, taken before TCRalphabeta/CD19-depleted stem cell transplant. This TCR derives from a girl aged 2 to 10 with Fanconi anemia, due to receive a stem cell transplant. The CDR3 coding sequence is TGTGCCAGCAGCCAAGGGGGAGTAGCGGGGACGTTCTCCTACAATGAGCAGTTCTTC. Amino acids: CASSQGGVAGTFSYNEQFF.